Below, 18 T cell receptor beta chains from the same sample are listed, as sequenced in a study of T-cell reconstitution after alpha-beta-depleted transplantation in children. Researchers prepared the TCRbeta library using unique molecular identifiers, the study reports. MiXCR, applied by TCRdb to the PCR reads, yields one record per CDR3 protein. The sample contains 900,000 or so distinct CDR3 sequences, roughly 15% of which appear only once. The sequences come from PBMCs, mostly from graft donor cells, collected 360 days after TCRalphabeta/CD19-depleted stem cell transplant. Receptors originate from a male patient between 5 and 17 years old who had a stem cell transplant for acute lymphoblastic leukemia, so the T cells may come from the graft donor.

The V and J genes are TRBV24-1 and TRBJ2-7; D gene uncertain. The CDR3 spans 14 residues. Germline values: CDR1 KGHDR, CDR2 SFDVKD. The V end lost 0 bases, the J end lost 3 bases, and 8 bases lay between the germline ends. The CDR3: CATSDLQSYYEQYF. The CDR3 DNA sequence: TGTGCCACCAGTGATTTGCAATCCTACTACGAGCAGTACTTC.

The chain uses TRBV2 and TRBJ2-1; 7 bases agree with TRBD2. The V gene end was trimmed by 3 bases and the J gene end by 8 bases; junction bases not matched to a gene: 10. Germline V CDR1 and CDR2: SNHLY, FYNNEI. CDR3 size: 15 residues. In DNA, the CDR3 is TGTGCCAGCAGTGATGAGACGGGAGGAGGGTATGAGCAGTTCTTC. Translation: CASSDETGGGYEQFF.

The chain joins TRBV24-1 to TRBJ2-1; D might be TRBD2 (5 bases). Per germline, CDR1 KGHDR and CDR2 SFDVKD. CDR3 length equals 24 residues. Between the trimmed V and J ends, which lost 3 bases and 7 bases, there was a span of 42 bases. In DNA, the CDR3 is TGTGCCACCAGTGATGAGCCCGGACTGAACCGGCTATCGGGAAGAAAGGCAGAGTGGAATGAGCAGTTCTTC. This encodes CATSDEPGLNRLSGRKAEWNEQFF.

This clonotype was picked up a small number of times. The V and J genes are TRBV2 and TRBJ2-1; D remains unclear. Germline V gene sequence: CDR1 SNHLY, CDR2 FYNNEI. This CDR3 spans 13 amino acids. V was shortened by 3 bases and J by 7 bases, with 10 bases between the two germline ends. Here the CDR3 DNA reads TGTGCCAGCAGTGACAGGCTAGAGAATGAGCAGTTCTTC. It specifies CASSDRLENEQFF.

As DNA, the CDR3 is TGTGCCAGCAGCCCCAGCCTGCGGACGGTGTCAAACGACCAGTACTTC. This gives the protein CASSPSLRTVSNDQYF. The V call is TRBV7-7, the J call TRBJ2-5; D ambiguous. V lost 5 bases and J 10 bases, leaving 26 bases between the germline ends. Germline lookup yields CDR1 SSHAT and CDR2 FNYEAQ (reference sequence). The CDR3 extends over 16 amino acids.

This clonotype was recorded a few times. The rearrangement uses TRBV24-1 and TRBJ2-1; D not certain. Germline CDR1 KGHDR, CDR2 SFDVKD. CDR3 size: 12 residues. Trimming took off 3 bases at V and 8 bases at J, with 7 bases between the two ends. CDR3 region: CATSDTYDEQFF. In DNA, the CDR3 is TGTGCCACCAGTGATACTTACGATGAGCAGTTCTTC.

A few counts support this clonotype. J is TRBJ2-3 and V is TRBV5-1; D could derive from TRBD1 or TRBD2 (5 bases each). Germline V lookup: CDR1 SGHRS, CDR2 YFSETQ. The CDR3 contains 16 residues. Trimming took 4 bases from V and 6 from J, leaving 21 bases between them. CDR3 nucleotides: TGCGCCAGCAGCACTAGGCCGGGACCACCGGGGGATACGCAGTATTTT. Translated: CASSTRPGPPGDTQYF.

This clonotype was observed a few times. The chain uses TRBV11-1 and TRBJ2-4; D call uncertain. The CDR3 contains 16 residues. Trimming removed 1 base at V and 0 bases at J, with 10 bases between. Germline lookup yields CDR1 SGHAT and CDR2 FQDESV (reference sequence). This CDR3 is CASSLDEALAKNIQYF. Here the CDR3 DNA reads TGTGCCAGCAGCTTAGACGAGGCTCTAGCCAAAAACATTCAGTACTTC.

Ten or more counts support this clonotype. The rearrangement uses TRBV15 and TRBJ2-2, with D unclear. The germline CDR1 and CDR2 sequences are LNHNV and YYDKDF (reference sequence). V lost 0 bases and J 6 bases, leaving 5 bases between the germline ends. This CDR3 comprises 13 residues. CDR3 nucleotide sequence: TGTGCCACCAGCAGAGATCGGGCCGGGGAGCTGTTTTTT. This codes for CATSRDRAGELFF.

The chain carries TRBV12-3 or TRBV12-4 and TRBJ1-1, with D possibly being TRBD1 (6 bases). There are 14 residues in the CDR3. The V and J ends lost 5 bases and 1 base respectively, with 11 bases between them. The CDR3 loop is CASSAGTKNTEAFF. Written as DNA, the CDR3 is TGTGCCAGCAGTGCCGGGACAAAGAACACTGAAGCTTTCTTT.

V usage is TRBV5-1 and J usage is TRBJ1-4; TRBD1 agrees at 8 bases. The V gene end was trimmed by 0 bases and the J gene end by 13 bases; junction bases not matched to a gene: 5. Germline assignment: CDR1 SGHRS and CDR2 YFSETQ. The CDR3 runs to 13 residues. CDR3 loop: CASSLGDRLGLFF. The CDR3, as DNA: TGCGCCAGCAGCTTGGGGGACAGGTTAGGACTGTTTTTT.

This clonotype was observed a handful of times. V and J are TRBV12-3 or TRBV12-4 and TRBJ1-2; 9 bases map to TRBD1. This CDR3 has 12 amino acids. The V and J ends lost 11 bases and 7 bases, in that order; junction bases with no gene match: 8. The CDR3 sequence: CAVTGGAGGYTF. CDR3 sequence (DNA): TGTGCCGTCACAGGGGGCGCCGGTGGCTACACCTTC.

The V call is TRBV7-7, the J call TRBJ2-1, with TRBD1 as a possible D gene (6 bases). The CDR3 sequence is 16 residues long. Germline V gives CDR1 SSHAT, CDR2 FNYEAQ (reference sequence). V dropped 1 base and J dropped 6 bases, with 16 bases sitting between them. The CDR3 DNA reads TGTGCCAGCAGCTTAGGGGGCCAGGGGAGAGGCAATGAGCAGTTCTTC. This translates into CASSLGGQGRGNEQFF. Based on the CDR3 plus reference TRBV7-7 and TRBJ2-1, the full variable domain is GAGVSQSPRYKVTKRGQDVTLRCDPISSHATLYWYQQALGQGPEFLTYFNYEAQPDKSGLPSDRFSAERPEGSISTLTIQRTEQRDSAMYRCASSLGGQGRGNEQFFGPGTRLTVL.

This chain links TRBV12-3 or TRBV12-4 with TRBJ2-7, with TRBD2 identical over 12 bases. With V trimmed by 3 bases and J by 4 bases, 10 bases remained unmatched. The length of the CDR3 is 17 residues. CDR3 in amino acids: CASSFPLRLAGVYEQYF. The CDR3 nucleotides are TGTGCCAGCAGTTTCCCTCTGAGACTAGCGGGAGTTTACGAGCAGTACTTC.

This clonotype was seen repeatedly, ten times or more. The chain is built from TRBV5-1 and TRBJ2-7; TRBD2 matches 12 bases. The CDR3 is 14 residues long. Trimming removed 5 bases from V and 2 bases from J; junction bases left unmatched: 2. Germline V CDR1 and CDR2: SGHRS, YFSETQ. The CDR3 spells CASRWTSGAYEQYF. CDR3 coding DNA: TGCGCCAGCAGATGGACTAGCGGGGCCTACGAGCAGTACTTC.

The chain employs TRBV27 and TRBJ1-5, with 7 bases fitting TRBD1. CDR3 length equals 14 residues. The J segment lost 6 bases and the V segment lost 2 bases, leaving 4 bases of the junction unmatched. The germline V gene has CDR1 MNHEY and CDR2 SMNVEV (reference sequence). CDR3 amino acids: CASSLQGDGQPQHF. DNA for the CDR3: TGTGCCAGCAGTTTACAGGGGGATGGTCAGCCCCAGCATTTT.

The rearrangement links TRBV3-1 to TRBJ2-4; D ambiguous. This CDR3 has 14 amino acids. Germline V CDR1 and CDR2: LGHDT, YNNKEL (reference sequence). Trimming removed 1 base from V and 6 bases from J, with 10 bases in between. The CDR3 region is CASSQVPGRNIQYF. The CDR3 nucleotides are TGTGCCAGCAGCCAAGTCCCGGGCCGAAACATTCAGTACTTC. The whole variable domain, remainder taken from reference TRBV3-1 and TRBJ2-4, is DTAVSQTPKYLVTQMGNDKSIKCEQNLGHDTMYWYKQDSKKFLKIMFSYNNKELIINETVPNRFSPKSPDKAHLNLHINSLELGDSAVYFCASSQVPGRNIQYFGAGTRLSVL.

Details on this clonotype: A much more abundant neighbour one base away suggests this may be a read error. The chain is built from TRBV5-1 and TRBJ2-7, with TRBD1 as a possible D gene (6 bases). Germline lookup yields CDR1 SGHRS and CDR2 YFSETQ. This CDR3 comprises 14 residues. CDR3 nucleotides: TGCGCCAGCAGCTTCGACAGGAGCTCCTGCGAGCAGTACTTC. It specifies CASSFDRSSCEQYF.